This T cell receptor (beta chain) came from a study of blood T cell repertoires in COVID-19. About the study: Nucleic acid was either cDNA or gDNA, and it came from T cells, B-cell-depleted T cells, or PBMCs.

The protocol was immunoSEQ multiplex PCR, while the TCRdb copy is restricted to in-frame clones and leaves out a portion. Of 150,000 to 200,000 clones listed, less than 90% are singletons. Participants, 18 to 89 years old, spanned around 25 US areas. Self-reported history from a screening survey and questionnaire set each donor's cohort. V was pared by 1 base and J by 4 bases, with 12 bases between. Per germline, CDR1 SGHDT and CDR2 YYEEEE. CDR3 length equals 15 residues. This clonotype originated in a woman aged 50 to 60 who had recovered from COVID-19. The chain employs TRBV5-6 and TRBJ1-5, with a weak D call TRBD1 (6 bases). Sequenced: PBMCs or T cells enriched from blood (not recorded which). The CDR3 spells CASSLWRGRNQPQHF. In DNA form, the CDR3 reads TGTGCCAGCAGCTTGTGGCGGGGGCGAAATCAGCCCCAGCATTTT.